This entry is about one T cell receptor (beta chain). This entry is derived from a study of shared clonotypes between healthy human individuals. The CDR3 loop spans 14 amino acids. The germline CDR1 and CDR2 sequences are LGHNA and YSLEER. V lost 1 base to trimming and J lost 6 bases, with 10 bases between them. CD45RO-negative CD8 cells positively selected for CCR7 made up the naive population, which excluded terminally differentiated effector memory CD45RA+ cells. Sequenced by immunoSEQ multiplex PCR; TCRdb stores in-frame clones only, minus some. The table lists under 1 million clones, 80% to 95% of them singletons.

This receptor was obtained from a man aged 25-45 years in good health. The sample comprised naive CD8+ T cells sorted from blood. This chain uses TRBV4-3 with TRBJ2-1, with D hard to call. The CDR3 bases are TGCGCCAGCAGCCAAGTCCCAGCCTCCAATGAGCAGTTCTTC. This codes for CASSQVPASNEQFF.